Many counts were recorded for the clone carrying this TCR beta chain. The antigen remains undetermined. This specimen belongs to a study of molecular identifiers for immune sequencing clone quantification. Overall study results and limits: It was shown that clones above 20 RNA copies held over 98% of effector molecules, but under 1% in naive cells.

The CDR3 covers 14 residues. Germline V gives CDR1 SEHNR, CDR2 FQNEAQ (reference sequence). V shed 5 bases and J 6 bases; nucleotides not matched to a gene: 4. Preparation of the bulk TCR libraries relied on previously described methods and listed TCR primers. MiXCR was run by TCRdb on the PCR reads, yielding one entry per CDR3 protein. In the table there are about 60,000 distinct CDR3 sequences, under 20% of which are singletons. Using a CD8+CD4-CCR7+CD45RA+ phenotype, naive CD8 T cells were sorted. The clonotype comes from a human donor in good health. Some libraries in this study had Jurkat cell RNA spiked in. The sample taken for sequencing was naive CD8+ T cells from blood, with Jurkat cell RNA spiked in. Sample subset: FACS-sorted CD8+CD4-CCR7+CD45RA+ naive T cells. The chain links TRBV7-9 to TRBJ1-4, with TRBD1 identical over 9 bases. The CDR3: CASSEGTGHEKLFF. The CDR3 nucleotides are TGTGCCAGCAGCGAAGGGACAGGGCATGAAAAACTGTTTTTT.